This TCR beta chain emerged from a study of technical replicates of blood from a few donors. The repertoire was sequenced with immunoSEQ multiplex PCR; TCRdb's copy has only in-frame clones and lacks some. The table includes nearly 80,000 clones, 90% to 95% detected once. Trimming stripped 1 base from V and 3 bases from J, with 12 bases between. CDR3 length equals 15 residues. Per the germline V gene, CDR1 is MNHNS and CDR2 is SASEGT. This sequence was found in a human donor in good health. The sequencing input was T cells isolated from PBMCs. The V call is TRBV6-1, the J call TRBJ1-1, with D unresolved. CDR3 sequence: CASSEGRREDTEAFF. CDR3 DNA: TGTGCCAGCAGTGAAGGGAGGAGGGAGGACACTGAAGCTTTCTTT.